The 21 T cell receptor beta chains reported below all come from one sample, sequenced in a study of tumor-infiltrating lymphocytes in primary liver carcinoma. Reverse transcription of 500 ng total RNA with a constant-region primer produced TCR beta cDNA. A slightly modified ARM-PCR protocol with three nested multiplex PCR rounds produced these TCR beta libraries. Primers for the first two PCR rounds were TRBV1-TRBV30 forward primers and a C-beta reverse primer (roughly 10 cycles per round). TCRdb processed the multiplex PCR reads anew with MiXCR; each CDR3 protein has one entry. The sample has fewer than 350,000 distinct CDR3 sequences, 50% to 70% seen once; the top ten hold approximately 9%. RNA isolated from unsorted whole blood supplied the blood RNA, with germline DNA also extracted. Sequences were obtained from peripheral blood. The receptors here all came from a man aged 35-49 years with primary liver carcinoma and hepatitis B virus infection.

Regarding this clonotype: A much larger clone differs from this one at a single base, so this may be a read error. V is TRBV29-1 and J is TRBJ2-3; D unresolved. The CDR3 extends over 10 amino acids. Germline values: CDR1 SQVTM, CDR2 ANQGSEA. The CDR3: CMTYTDMQYF. The CDR3 DNA is TGCATGACGTACACAGATATGCAGTATTTT.

For this clonotype: Compared with germline, one end of the junction differs, possibly owing to a read error. CDR3 coding DNA: TGCGCCAGCAGCCCTTCAGGGGTGGTGGTAGAGACCCAGTGCTTC. This sequence encodes CASSPSGVVVETQCF. The chain uses TRBV5-1 and TRBJ2-5; possibly TRBD1 for D (6 bases). The germline V gene has CDR1 SGHRS and CDR2 YFSETQ. The CDR3 runs to 15 residues.

Comment on this clonotype: A clone one base away is much larger, so this may be a read error. This chain joins TRBV5-4 and TRBJ2-5; a weak D match, TRBD1 (5 bases). Germline assignment: CDR1 SGHNT and CDR2 YYREEE (reference sequence). V lost 4 bases to trimming and J lost 3 bases, with 13 bases between them. CDR3 length: 14 amino acids. CDR3 protein: CASSRWTQEETQYF. The CDR3 bases are TGTGCCAGCAGCCGTTGGACACAAGAAGAGACCCAGTACTTC.

This CDR3 reads CASTRAGSSNQPQHF. The CDR3 coding sequence is TGTGCCAGCACCCGGGCGGGTAGTAGCAATCAGCCCCAGCATTTT. The chain uses TRBV5-6 and TRBJ1-5, with D unresolved. CDR1 and CDR2 (germline): SGHDT, YYEEEE. Between the trimmed V and J ends, which lost 6 bases and 0 bases, there was a span of 13 bases. This CDR3 region has 15 residues.

This sequence joins TRBV4-3 and TRBJ1-2; 7 positions match TRBD1. CDR1 and CDR2 from the germline V gene are LGHNA and YSLEER. There are 17 residues in the CDR3. Trimming took 3 bases from V and 2 from J; bases not matched to a gene: 12. This CDR3 reads CASSQNAGIGGNYGYTF. In DNA form, the CDR3 reads TGCGCCAGCAGCCAGAACGCCGGGATAGGGGGCAACTATGGCTACACCTTC.

This clonotype was observed a few times. J is TRBJ1-5 and V is TRBV28, with D perhaps TRBD1 (6 bases). In germline, CDR1 is MDHEN, CDR2 SYDVKM. V lost 9 bases to trimming and J lost 11 bases, with 23 bases between them. The CDR3 length is 14 residues. The CDR3 sequence is CASCPGGPTRAQHF. The CDR3, as DNA: TGTGCCAGTTGCCCCGGGGGGCCGACAAGGGCCCAGCATTTT.

Details on this clonotype: This CDR3 fails to terminate in the conserved phenylalanine or tryptophan, so it likely reflects a read error. The rearrangement links TRBV11-1 to TRBJ2-3, with a tentative D call TRBD2 (5 bases). There are 17 residues in the CDR3. V dropped 0 bases and J dropped 2 bases, with 15 bases sitting between them. Germline lookup yields CDR1 SGHAT and CDR2 FQDESV (reference sequence). CDR3 nucleotides: TGTGCCAGCAGCTTAGCGACACTAGAGGAGAACACAGATACGCAGTATCTT. It yields the protein CASSLATLEENTDTQYL.

V is TRBV6-5 and J is TRBJ1-1; TRBD1 aligns across 9 bases. The CDR3 length is 18 residues. J lost 1 base, V lost 6 bases, and 15 bases had no gene match. Germline V lookup: CDR1 MNHEY, CDR2 SVGAGI. CDR3 sequence reads: CASRPGTGRVIRNTEAFF. In DNA form, the CDR3 reads TGTGCCAGCAGGCCTGGGACAGGGAGGGTAATACGGAACACTGAAGCTTTCTTT.

Concerning this clonotype: This clone may be a read error of a much larger clone one base away. The chain combines TRBV6-2 or TRBV6-3 with TRBJ1-1; no clear D. V dropped 7 bases and J dropped 4 bases, with 16 bases sitting between them. Germline CDR1 reads MNHEY; CDR2 reads SVGEGT. The CDR3 is 14 amino acids. CDR3 sequence: CASTETRVGTEAFF. In DNA, the CDR3 is TGTGCCAGCACAGAAACAAGGGTAGGCACTGAAGCTTTCTTT.

The rearrangement uses TRBV24-1 and TRBJ2-1; 13 positions match TRBD2. Per the germline V gene, CDR1 is KGHDR and CDR2 is SFDVKD. V lost 3 bases to trimming and J lost 15 bases; unmatched junction nucleotides: 13. This CDR3 is built from 16 residues. CDR3 sequence (DNA): TGTGCCACCAGTGATGAACTAGCGGGAGGGCCTAAAATTCTGTTCTTC. Encoded protein: CATSDELAGGPKILFF.

The chain employs TRBV5-1 and TRBJ2-1; D call uncertain. This CDR3 is 14 amino acids long. CDR1 and CDR2 (germline): SGHRS, YFSETQ. Trimming removed 0 bases from V and 8 bases from J, with 12 bases in between. CDR3 residues: CASSLVVPSDEQFF. The CDR3 bases are TGCGCCAGCAGCTTGGTGGTACCGAGCGATGAGCAGTTCTTC.

A remark on this clonotype: At one boundary the junction diverges from the germline segment, which might be a read error. The chain joins TRBV12-3 or TRBV12-4 to TRBJ2-2, with D possibly TRBD1 on 6 matching bases. The CDR3 totals 13 residues. CDR3 nucleotides: TGTGCCTGCAGTTATGGACAGTTTGGGGAGCTGTTTTTT. As protein: CACSYGQFGELFF.

This clonotype was counted at least ten times. The chain is built from TRBV6-5 and TRBJ2-2; D is undetermined. The CDR3 contains 14 residues. The V gene's germline CDR1 is MNHEY and CDR2 SVGAGI. V was cut by 4 bases and J by 2 bases, with 8 bases left in between. The CDR3 loop reads CASSSRPNTGELFF. CDR3 nucleotide sequence: TGTGCCAGCAGTTCACGGCCAAACACCGGGGAGCTGTTTTTT.

Concerning this clonotype: A read error may account for a junction end that differs from germline. V is TRBV11-1 and J is TRBJ2-7, with TRBD1 identical over 11 bases. The germline V gene has CDR1 SGHAT and CDR2 FQDESV (reference sequence). This CDR3 contains 14 residues. The CDR3 here is CASSGDRGIDKHYF. CDR3 bases: TGTGCCAGCAGCGGGGACAGGGGGATCGACAAGCACTACTTC.

In its sample, this clonotype was seen a few times. The V call is TRBV7-9, the J call TRBJ1-4; D gene ambiguous. The CDR3 covers 18 residues. Trimming removed 9 bases at V and 0 bases at J, with 23 bases between. CDR1 and CDR2 from the germline V gene are SEHNR and FQNEAQ (reference sequence). CDR3 in DNA: TGTGCCAGTAGCCCTAACCGAGGGAGGACTGCAACTAATGAAAAACTGTTTTTT. Protein sequence: CASSPNRGRTATNEKLFF.

Note on this clonotype: Since a much larger clone is just one base distant, this may be a read error. This chain links TRBV12-3 or TRBV12-4 with TRBJ2-2; D is unclear. Trimming cost V 4 bases and J 6 bases, with 9 bases left between them. CDR3 length: 13 residues. For the CDR3, the DNA is TGTGCCAGCAGTTCTCTCGCCGCCGGGGAGCTGTTTTTT. This translates into CASSSLAAGELFF.

Remarks on this clonotype: A read error is possible here, since a much larger clone lies one base away. The CDR3 end shows no conserved phenylalanine or tryptophan, and so a read error is likely. V and J are TRBV6-1 and TRBJ2-3, with 7 positions matching TRBD1. The CDR3 contains 14 residues. J gave up 4 bases and V 1 base, and 2 bases lay outside the gene matches. Germline-derived CDR1 and CDR2 are MNHNS and SASEGT. This chain's CDR3 is CASSEGGGADTQYY. The CDR3 nucleotides read TGTGCCAGCAGTGAAGGAGGGGGCGCAGATACGCAGTATTAT.

The chain has TRBV5-4 and TRBJ2-3, with 11 nucleotides matching TRBD2. This CDR3 is built from 15 residues. The trim removed 0 bases at V and 5 bases at J, leaving 2 bases unmatched. Germline CDR1 is SGHNT and CDR2 is YYREEE (reference sequence). The CDR3: CASSLGLAGRDTQYF. CDR3 in DNA: TGTGCCAGCAGCTTGGGACTAGCGGGGAGAGATACGCAGTATTTT.

This sequence joins TRBV4-1 and TRBJ2-1, with D tentatively TRBD1 or TRBD2 (6 bases each). CDR1 and CDR2 from the germline V gene are MGHRA and YSYEKL. Trimming pared 3 bases from V and 10 bases from J, leaving 16 bases between. The length of the CDR3 is 14 residues. The CDR3 DNA reads TGCGCCAGCAGCCACCTAGGGGGACTGGGCGAGCAGTTCTTC. As protein: CASSHLGGLGEQFF.

The V and J genes are TRBV11-1 and TRBJ2-3; TRBD2 is a possible D gene (5 bases). The CDR3 has 16 amino acids. The V gene's germline CDR1 is SGHAT and CDR2 FQDESV (reference sequence). V was trimmed by 5 bases and J by 14 bases, leaving 29 bases between them. The CDR3 is CASSTYTRGSTDTRYF. The CDR3 nucleotides read TGTGCCAGCAGCACCTATACTCGGGGTAGCACAGATACTCGGTATTTT.

The V and J genes are TRBV11-2 and TRBJ2-2; possibly TRBD2 for D (6 bases). This CDR3 region has 15 residues. Looked up from germline, CDR1 is SGHAT and CDR2 is FQNNGV. This chain's CDR3 is CVSTPGGRNTGELFF. The CDR3 DNA sequence: TGTGTCAGTACCCCCGGAGGGAGAAACACCGGGGAGCTGTTTTTT.